The rows below give T cell receptor beta chains drawn from one sample of a study of T-cell memory formation after mild COVID-19. A single record per CDR3 protein comes from TCRdb applying MiXCR to the 5' RACE reads. This table has about 470,000 distinct CDR3 sequences, roughly 25% appearing once. The sequencing input was PBMCs or a T cell subset sorted from them (not recorded which). These receptors all stem from an adult woman who had mild COVID-19 (a few samples of this study predate the infection). Cell type and time point are not known. CDR3s include the opening cysteine and the closing phenylalanine or tryptophan. The D gene is left open where the match is weak. The size entry is marked missing in some rows and otherwise reads once, few, many or a size class.

J: TRBJ1-2; D: TRBD1; V: TRBV29-1; size: few; CDR3: CSVRDSKIYGYTF; DNA: TGCAGCGTTCGGGACAGTAAAATCTATGGCTACACCTTC
J: TRBJ2-7; D: TRBD2; V: TRBV30; size: many; CDR3: CASEPGLAGSTGYEQYF; DNA: TGTGCCTCGGAGCCGGGACTAGCGGGAAGTACGGGCTACGAGCAGTACTTC
J: TRBJ1-1; D: .; V: TRBV11-2; size: .; CDR3: CASSSRRPTDLRSEAFF; DNA: TGTGCCAGCAGCTCCCGCCGGCCCACAGACCTCCGAAGCGAAGCTTTCTTT
J: TRBJ2-2; D: .; V: TRBV11-2; size: few; CDR3: CASSWVPVGTGELFF; DNA: TGTGCCAGCAGCTGGGTCCCGGTGGGGACCGGGGAGCTGTTTTTT
J: TRBJ2-5; D: .; V: TRBV7-9; size: few; CDR3: CASSLVGPDQSAQYF; DNA: TGTGCCAGCAGCTTAGTAGGCCCAGACCAGTCGGCCCAGTACTTC
J: TRBJ2-3; D: .; V: TRBV18; size: .; CDR3: CASSERDTRTSTDTQYF; DNA: TGTGCCAGCTCAGAACGGGACACCCGAACTAGCACAGATACGCAGTATTTT
J: TRBJ1-1; D: TRBD1; V: TRBV24-1; size: .; CDR3: CATSDGDRGKNTEAFF; DNA: TGTGCCACCAGTGATGGGGACAGGGGAAAGAACACTGAAGCTTTCTTT
J: TRBJ1-2; D: TRBD1; V: TRBV19; size: .; CDR3: CASKIGTGGDDGYTF; DNA: TGTGCCAGTAAAATCGGGACAGGGGGGGACGATGGCTACACCTTC
J: TRBJ1-6; D: .; V: TRBV4-1; size: .; CDR3: CASSRQGMGNSPLHF; DNA: TGCGCCAGCAGCCGCCAGGGGATGGGGAATTCACCCCTCCACTTT
J: TRBJ2-1; D: .; V: TRBV21-1; size: .; CDR3: CASTPGGYNNEQFF; DNA: TGTGCCAGCACCCCCGGGGGGTACAACAATGAGCAGTTCTTC